The next 17 T cell receptor beta chains were all read from a single sample in a study of T cell changes during pregnancy in multiple sclerosis. The protocol was immunoSEQ multiplex PCR, while the TCRdb copy is restricted to in-frame clones and leaves out a portion. The sample has approximately 74,000 clones; more than 85% are singletons. The sequenced sample was peripheral blood, obtained before pregnancy. Source of these receptors: a female donor with multiple sclerosis, enrolled in a pregnancy study.

Regarding this clone: The sample has other DNA sequences that encode this CDR3 too. The chain uses TRBV2 and TRBJ2-7, with D tentatively TRBD1 (6 bases). This CDR3 comprises 16 residues. The germline V gene encodes CDR1 SNHLY and CDR2 FYNNEI. The V gene lost 6 bases and the J gene lost 1 base, with 19 bases spanning the gap. The DNA for the CDR3 is TGTGCCAGCAGAGGCAACAGGGTCGGTCCTTCCTACGAGCAGTACTTC. It translates to CASRGNRVGPSYEQYF.

The sample holds one count of this clone. The chain employs TRBV6-1 and TRBJ2-3; D gene uncertain. Trimming cost V 10 bases and J 5 bases, with 16 bases left between them. CDR1 MNHNS and CDR2 SASEGT come from the germline V gene. This CDR3 region has 13 residues. The CDR3 reads CATHDGLEDTQYF. The CDR3 coding sequence is TGTGCCACCCACGATGGGCTGGAAGATACGCAGTATTTT.

A few counts support this clone. Written as DNA, the CDR3 is TGTGCCAGCAGCGGGGACAATAATGAAGCTTTCTTT. This sequence encodes CASSGDNNEAFF. This sequence joins TRBV7-9 and TRBJ1-1; tentatively, D is TRBD1 (6 bases). This CDR3 spans 12 amino acids. Germline CDR1 SEHNR, CDR2 FQNEAQ (reference sequence). V was cut by 5 bases and J by 7 bases, with 11 bases left in between.

The V call is TRBV7-8, the J call TRBJ2-5; 10 positions match TRBD2. Germline lookup yields CDR1 SGHVS and CDR2 FQNEAQ. V lost 1 base to trimming and J lost 2 bases; unmatched junction nucleotides: 4. CDR3 size: 16 residues. As DNA, the CDR3 is TGTGCCAGCAGCTTAGTAGCGGGAGGCCGACAAGAGACCCAGTACTTC. Protein: CASSLVAGGRQETQYF.

The chain joins TRBV4-1 to TRBJ1-1; 9 bases are a match to TRBD1. This CDR3 has 17 amino acids. In germline, CDR1 is MGHRA, CDR2 YSYEKL. The junction had 14 bases not matched to a gene; V was cut back by 4 bases and J by 5 bases. CDR3 region: CASSLSTGGKFGTEAFF. For the CDR3, the DNA is TGCGCCAGCAGCCTGTCGACAGGGGGTAAGTTTGGGACTGAAGCTTTCTTT.

This clone came up once. The chain is built from TRBV6-4 and TRBJ2-3, with 7 bases aligning to TRBD2. CDR3 length equals 16 residues. V dropped 0 bases and J dropped 2; count of bases not matched to a gene: 5. Germline assignment: CDR1 MRHNA and CDR2 SNTAGT. The CDR3 region is CASSDSEGGPTDTQYF. In nucleotides, the CDR3 is TGTGCCAGCAGTGACTCTGAGGGAGGGCCCACAGATACGCAGTATTTT.

The chain uses TRBV7-8 and TRBJ1-1, with a tentative D call TRBD1 (6 bases). Trimming removed 4 bases from V and 4 bases from J, with 10 bases in between. Germline V gene lookup returns CDR1 SGHVS and CDR2 FQNEAQ. The CDR3 loop spans 13 amino acids. In DNA, the CDR3 is TGTGCCAGCAGCTCGTTGACAGGCACTGAAGCTTTCTTT. Translation: CASSSLTGTEAFF.

The genes are TRBV6-5 and TRBJ2-7; the match to TRBD1 covers 7 bases. CDR1 is MNHEY and CDR2 is SVGAGI in the germline V gene. The junction had 4 bases not matched to a gene; V was cut back by 5 bases and J by 3 bases. This CDR3 is built from 13 residues. The CDR3 DNA follows: TGTGCCAGCAGTAGACAGGGAAACTACGAGCAGTACTTC. This gives the protein CASSRQGNYEQYF.

This clone came up once. In DNA, the CDR3 is TGTGCCAGCAGCCCCATGGAGCTCCACGAGCAGTACTTC. Encoded protein: CASSPMELHEQYF. The rearrangement uses TRBV4-2 and TRBJ2-7; no reliable D call. V was pared by 4 bases and J by 5 bases, with 12 bases between. The CDR3 contains 13 residues. Germline V gene sequence: CDR1 LGHNA, CDR2 YNFKEQ.

The chain links TRBV19 to TRBJ2-1; TRBD1 aligns across 9 bases. The junction had 6 bases not matched to a gene; V was cut back by 6 bases and J by 9 bases. The germline gives CDR1 LNHDA, CDR2 SQIVND (reference sequence). The length of the CDR3 is 13 residues. The CDR3 nucleotides read TGTGCCAGTAGAGGGACAGGGTCGATTGAGCAGTTCTTC. Protein sequence: CASRGTGSIEQFF. Full variable domain (outside the CDR3, taken from reference TRBV19 and TRBJ2-1): DGGITQSPKYLFRKEGQNVTLSCEQNLNHDAMYWYRQDPGQGLRLIYYSQIVNDFQKGDIAEGYSVSREKKESFPLTVTSAQKNPTAFYLCASRGTGSIEQFFGPGTRLTVL.

The chain recombines TRBV27 with TRBJ2-2, with 9 bases lining up with TRBD2. The V gene end was trimmed by 5 bases and the J gene end by 5 bases; junction bases not matched to a gene: 15. The V gene's germline CDR1 is MNHEY and CDR2 SMNVEV (reference sequence). CDR3 length: 18 residues. The chain's CDR3 is CASSPGLASPGVTGELFF. The CDR3 DNA reads as TGTGCCAGCAGTCCGGGACTAGCTTCACCAGGAGTTACCGGGGAGCTGTTTTTT.

The chain has TRBV6-4 and TRBJ2-6; tentative D call: TRBD2 (7 bases). Per germline, CDR1 MRHNA and CDR2 SNTAGT. The CDR3 totals 16 residues. The V end lost 7 bases, the J end lost 1 base, and 14 bases lay between the germline ends. The CDR3 is CASTLGGASGANVLTF. The CDR3 DNA follows: TGTGCCAGCACCCTAGGGGGGGCGTCTGGGGCCAACGTCCTGACTTTC.

This clone was detected once. This chain links TRBV7-9 with TRBJ2-2, with a possible D match to TRBD2 (6 bases). CDR1 SEHNR and CDR2 FQNEAQ come from the germline V gene (reference sequence). This CDR3 has 17 amino acids. Trimming removed 9 bases from V and 4 bases from J, with 24 bases in between. CDR3 in DNA: TGTGCCAGTCAGAGGAGCGGCGGGAATTACCTCACCGGGGAGCTGTTTTTT. It codes for CASQRSGGNYLTGELFF.

This sequence joins TRBV5-1 and TRBJ2-7; the D is unclear. The CDR3 loop spans 14 amino acids. Trimming took 5 bases from V and 0 from J, leaving 12 bases between them. Germline V lookup: CDR1 SGHRS, CDR2 YFSETQ. Here the CDR3 reads CASRPETVSYEQYF. The CDR3 nucleotides are TGCGCCAGCAGACCTGAGACTGTCTCCTACGAGCAGTACTTC.

This chain links TRBV11-1 with TRBJ2-1; 9 bases are a match to TRBD2. The junction had 5 bases not matched to a gene; V was cut back by 5 bases and J by 3 bases. Germline V gives CDR1 SGHAT, CDR2 FQDESV (reference sequence). The length of the CDR3 is 15 residues. CDR3 loop: CASSRSGGNYNEQFF. CDR3 bases: TGTGCCAGCAGCCGTAGCGGGGGCAACTACAATGAGCAGTTCTTC.

The J gene is TRBJ2-7, the V gene TRBV6-5; TRBD1 agrees at 8 bases. The CDR3 is 13 residues long. V lost 6 bases to trimming and J lost 7 bases; unmatched junction nucleotides: 8. Germline CDR1 MNHEY, CDR2 SVGAGI. The CDR3, as DNA: TGTGCCAGCAGCCAACAGGGGGAGGTGGAGCAGTACTTC. Translated, it gives CASSQQGEVEQYF.

The J gene is TRBJ2-1, the V gene TRBV5-1, with TRBD2 matching over 9 bases. The ends lost 0 bases at V and 9 bases at J; junction bases unmatched: 10. The CDR3 totals 16 residues. Germline CDR1 SGHRS, CDR2 YFSETQ. The CDR3 sequence is CASSLGAGGPLGEQFF. CDR3 DNA: TGCGCCAGCAGCTTGGGTGCGGGAGGGCCTCTTGGTGAGCAGTTCTTC.